This entry is about one T cell receptor (beta chain). What antigen it recognizes has not been identified. An end of the junction differs from the germline gene, which may be a read error. This entry belongs to a study of identical twins (dated by TCRdb to 2016 to 2018). For context, the study as a whole: The study deep-sequenced TCR alpha and beta repertoires from monozygotic twins, unrelated adults of various ages and cord blood to test whether fetal clonotypes persist. To rule out contamination, replicate twin experiments were performed at different times with different library preparation protocols.

The germline V gene gives CDR1 as KGHDR and CDR2 as SFDVKD. The CDR3 sequence holds 16 residues, the cysteine and phenylalanine included. Left in the record is the CDR3 DNA by itself, 48 bases read in frame from the first base. What the work shows at the level of the full study, not this receptor alone: Out-of-frame TCR alpha sequences shared between twins showed an excess of low generation-probability sequences compared with coincidental sharing between unrelated individuals. Because the same donors could not be followed over many years, the conclusions relied on cross-sectional statistical analysis. Fewer insertions were carried by abundant cord blood beta clonotypes, a similar but weaker trend appeared in young adult naive repertoires, and no such trend appeared in memory repertoires. Zero-insertion analyses could be partly confounded by invariant T cells such as MAIT and iNKT, although diverse VJ usage argued against such confounding for most clonotypes. The excess sharing between twins in beta out-of-frame sequences was weaker because fewer shared sequences reduced the signal-to-noise ratio. In monozygotic twins, recombination models systematically underestimated out-of-frame TCR alpha sharing, but the models matched the sharing seen between unrelated individuals.

The protocol used for the library was 5' RACE. Sequencing used an Illumina HiSeq 2000. A universal primer binding site was added through template switching, and the final cDNA carried a unique molecular identifier so that TCR cDNA molecules could be counted accurately. Specific primers in the conserved constant-segment region were used to synthesize first-strand cDNA for TCR alpha and beta chains. To control for contamination, every cDNA library carried two barcodes: a SMART-Mk sample barcode plus Illumina barcodes. TruSeq adapter sequences, together with Illumina sample barcodes, were added in two successive PCR steps. Sequencing of the TCR alpha and beta cDNA libraries was done on the Illumina HiSeq platform using custom primers. The original pipeline was this. MiGEC was used to process raw reads and extract unique molecular identifiers, and MiXCR was used to find CDR3 positions. Recombination models were inferred per individual with the repgenHMM and IGoR tools using an EM algorithm. Shared clonotypes were analyzed with the tcR package in R, and sharing was normalized by the product of cloneset sizes. Out-of-frame nonproductive sequences were analyzed to study raw recombination free of thymic and clonal selection effects. The public reads were quality trimmed at Q25 with fastp and then assembled into clones with MiXCR by TCRdb, keeping productive beta chains. Rows matching on CDR3 protein sequence are summarized as one entry with the most common DNA and genes. TCRdb, not the original authors, processed these V and J calls. Present in this sample are more than 1.5 million distinct CDR3 sequences, around a third of which were seen just once. The top ten constitute approximately 0.25% of the sample.

All donors were healthy Caucasians. Sequenced sample: cord blood. The clonotype originates from a newborn girl in good health. The chain employs TRBV24-1 and TRBJ2-1; 9 middle bases align to TRBD2. DNA sequence: TGTGCCACCAGTGATTTTAGCGGGAGACCCTACGATGAGCAGTTCTTC. This translates into CATSDFSGRPYDEQFF.